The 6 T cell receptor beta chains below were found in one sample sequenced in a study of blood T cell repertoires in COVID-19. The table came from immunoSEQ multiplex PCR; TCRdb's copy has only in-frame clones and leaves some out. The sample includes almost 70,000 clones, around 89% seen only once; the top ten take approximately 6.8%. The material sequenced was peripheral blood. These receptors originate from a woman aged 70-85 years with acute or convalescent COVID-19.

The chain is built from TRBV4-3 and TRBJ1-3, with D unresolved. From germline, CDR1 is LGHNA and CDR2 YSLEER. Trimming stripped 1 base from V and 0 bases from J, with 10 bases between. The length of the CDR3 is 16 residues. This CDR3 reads CASSQARPFSGNTIYF. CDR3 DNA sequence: TGCGCCAGCAGCCAAGCCAGGCCCTTCTCTGGAAACACCATATATTTT.

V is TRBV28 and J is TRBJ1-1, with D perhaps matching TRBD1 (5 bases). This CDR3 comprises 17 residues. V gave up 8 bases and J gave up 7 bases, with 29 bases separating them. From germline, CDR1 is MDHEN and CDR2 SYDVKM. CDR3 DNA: TGTGCCAGCTTTCCCGAACCAGGGAGGGTTATTATCAGTGAAGCTTTCTTT. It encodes CASFPEPGRVIISEAFF. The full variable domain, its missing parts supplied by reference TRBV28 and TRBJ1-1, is DVKVTQSSRYLVKRTGEKVFLECVQDMDHENMFWYRQDPGLGLRLIYFSYDVKMKEKGDIPEGYSVSREKKERFSLILESASTNQTSMYLCASFPEPGRVIISEAFFGQGTRLTVV.

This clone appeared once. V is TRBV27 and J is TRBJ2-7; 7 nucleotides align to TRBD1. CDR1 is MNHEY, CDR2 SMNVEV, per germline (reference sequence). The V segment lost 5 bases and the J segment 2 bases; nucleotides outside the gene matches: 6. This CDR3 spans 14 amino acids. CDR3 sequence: CASSPWDRTYEQYF. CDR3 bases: TGTGCCAGCAGTCCATGGGACAGAACCTACGAGCAGTACTTC.

CDR3 region: CASSLIRGPGKGTEAFF. The CDR3 DNA reads as TGTGCCAGCAGCCTAATTAGGGGGCCAGGGAAGGGCACTGAAGCTTTCTTT. The chain joins TRBV13 to TRBJ1-1, with TRBD1 matching over 7 bases. Trimming removed 5 bases from V and 4 bases from J; junction bases left unmatched: 16. The CDR3 spans 17 residues. Germline-derived CDR1 and CDR2 are PRHDT and FYEKMQ (reference sequence).

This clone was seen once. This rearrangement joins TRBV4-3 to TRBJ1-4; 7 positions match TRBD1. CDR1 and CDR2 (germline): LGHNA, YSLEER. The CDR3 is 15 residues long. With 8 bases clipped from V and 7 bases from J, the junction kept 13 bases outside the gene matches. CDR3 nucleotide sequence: TGCGCCAGCGGGACGAGGGGGCAGGGAGGTGAAAAACTGTTTTTT. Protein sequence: CASGTRGQGGEKLFF.

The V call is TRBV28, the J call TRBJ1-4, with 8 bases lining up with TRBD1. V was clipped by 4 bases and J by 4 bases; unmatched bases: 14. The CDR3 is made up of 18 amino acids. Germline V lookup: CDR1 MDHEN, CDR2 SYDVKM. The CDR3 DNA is TGTGCCAGCAGTTACCCCCCAGGCAGGGGGCGAGGTAATGAAAAACTGTTTTTT. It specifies CASSYPPGRGRGNEKLFF. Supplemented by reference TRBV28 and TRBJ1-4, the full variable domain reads DVKVTQSSRYLVKRTGEKVFLECVQDMDHENMFWYRQDPGLGLRLIYFSYDVKMKEKGDIPEGYSVSREKKERFSLILESASTNQTSMYLCASSYPPGRGRGNEKLFFGSGTQLSVL.